Listed below are T cell receptor beta chains from one sample, sequenced in a study of vaccination and CD4 T cells after COVID-19. TCRdb passed the PCR reads through MiXCR, listing each CDR3 protein once. The sample lists roughly 10,000 distinct CDR3 sequences, 30% to 35% occurring once. No antigens are known for them. Sample: CD4+ T cells from blood, cultured in vitro, taken after SARS-CoV-2 vaccination. The receptors here all came from a human donor who had recovered from COVID-19. CDR3s include the opening cysteine and the closing phenylalanine or tryptophan. A D gene is named only where the DNA matches it firmly. Only some rows state a clone size, as once, few, many or a class for expanded clones.

TRBD2 TRBJ2-1 13 TRBV4-3 . CASSLLAGGEQFF TGCGCCAGCAGCCTCTTAGCGGGAGGTGAGCAGTTCTTC
TRBD2 TRBJ2-7 14 TRBV19 few CASKPLAEAYEQYF TGTGCCAGTAAGCCTCTAGCGGAGGCCTACGAGCAGTACTTC
. TRBJ1-2 15 TRBV4-3 . CASSQESNRNYGYTF TGCGCCAGCAGCCAAGAATCAAACAGGAACTATGGCTACACCTTC
TRBD1 TRBJ2-7 13 TRBV24-1 . CATSGQGAYEQYF TGTGCCACCTCTGGACAGGGGGCCTACGAGCAGTACTTC
. TRBJ2-3 15 TRBV4-3 . CASSLGLLNTDTQYF TGCGCCAGCAGCCTCGGACTCCTAAACACAGATACGCAGTATTTT
TRBD2 TRBJ2-5 19 TRBV6-2/TRBV6-3 . CASSYPYHSGRALGETQYF TGTGCCAGCAGTTACCCCTATCATAGCGGGAGGGCCCTTGGAGAGACCCAGTACTTC
. TRBJ1-4 14 TRBV25-1 few CASSDRGANEKLFF TGTGCCAGCAGTGACCGGGGGGCTAATGAAAAACTGTTTTTT
. TRBJ1-1 11 TRBV7-9 . CASSLIGQAFF TGTGCCAGCAGCTTGATTGGACAAGCTTTCTTT
TRBD2 TRBJ2-1 15 TRBV2 . CASSEIGTRNNEQFF TGTGCCAGCAGTGAAATTGGGACTAGGAACAATGAGCAGTTCTTC
. TRBJ1-1 13 TRBV28 few CASSLPVGTEAFF TGTGCCAGCAGTCTCCCGGTGGGCACTGAAGCTTTCTTT
. TRBJ1-5 15 TRBV12-3/TRBV12-4 . CASSPQELSNQPQHF TGTGCCAGCAGTCCACAGGAACTTAGCAATCAGCCCCAGCATTTT
TRBD2 TRBJ2-5 17 TRBV28 . CASSPIRLAGDQEAQYF TGTGCCAGCAGTCCAATAAGACTAGCGGGGGACCAAGAGGCCCAGTACTTC
TRBD2 TRBJ2-3 17 TRBV24-1 few CATSDPLGLAGADTQYF TGTGCCACCAGTGACCCACTTGGACTAGCGGGAGCAGATACGCAGTATTTT
. TRBJ2-5 17 TRBV6-2/TRBV6-3 . CASSYSRESGSKETQYF TGTGCCAGCAGTTACTCTAGAGAGAGTGGGAGCAAGGAGACCCAGTACTTC
TRBD2 TRBJ2-7 15 TRBV7-2 . CASSSPGLATYEQYF TGTGCCAGCAGCAGTCCGGGACTAGCAACTTACGAGCAGTACTTC
TRBD2 TRBJ2-3 17 TRBV5-8 once CASSLVSTSGSGDTQYF TGTGCCAGCAGCTTGGTATCGACTAGCGGGAGCGGAGATACGCAGTATTTT
. TRBJ2-3 15 TRBV6-4 few CASKNSGRSTDTQYF TGTGCCAGCAAAAATTCGGGACGGAGCACAGATACGCAGTATTTT
TRBD1 TRBJ1-1 13 TRBV19 . CASRGQVSTEAFF TGTGCCAGTAGGGGACAGGTGTCAACTGAAGCTTTCTTT
TRBD2 TRBJ2-7 14 TRBV15 few CATSRASGLYEQYF TGTGCCACCAGCAGAGCTAGCGGGCTGTACGAGCAGTACTTC
TRBD1 TRBJ1-3 16 TRBV11-2 . CASSQQGPISGNTIYF TGTGCCAGCAGCCAACAGGGGCCGATCTCTGGAAACACCATATATTTT
TRBD1 TRBJ2-7 15 TRBV2 . CASRNRDRVPHEQYF TGTGCCAGCAGGAACCGGGACAGGGTCCCCCACGAGCAGTACTTC
. TRBJ1-1 10 TRBV12-3/TRBV12-4 . CASSLNSQAF TGTGCCAGCAGTTTAAATAGTCAGGCGTTT
. TRBJ2-7 11 TRBV28 . CASSDGYEQYF TGTGCCAGCAGCGACGGCTACGAGCAGTACTTC
. TRBJ2-2 15 TRBV2 . CASSEAVRYTGELFF TGTGCCAGCAGTGAAGCGGTCAGATACACCGGGGAGCTGTTTTTT
. TRBJ1-1 16 TRBV28 . CASSISGQTAKTEAFF TGTGCCAGCTCAATAAGTGGACAGACAGCTAAAACTGAAGCTTTCTTT
. TRBJ1-1 11 TRBV6-2/TRBV6-3 few CASSRVTEAFF TGTGCCAGCAGTCGGGTCACTGAAGCTTTCTTT
TRBD1 TRBJ2-7 15 TRBV20-1 few CSARDSGTGAYEQYF TGCAGTGCTCGCGATTCCGGGACAGGGGCCTACGAGCAGTACTTC
TRBD2 TRBJ2-1 17 TRBV7-8 . CASSLVWGTSGSLEQFF TGTGCCAGCAGCTTAGTTTGGGGGACTAGCGGGAGTTTGGAGCAGTTCTTC
. TRBJ1-3 13 TRBV20-1 . CSATRYSGNTIYF TGCAGTGCTACCCGCTACTCTGGAAACACCATATATTTT
. TRBJ1-2 11 TRBV7-2 few CASSLNRGYTF TGTGCCAGCAGCTTAAATCGGGGCTACACCTTC
. TRBJ1-1 14 TRBV7-2 few CASSLGGWNTEAFF TGTGCCAGCAGCTTAGGCGGTTGGAACACTGAAGCTTTCTTT
TRBD1 TRBJ2-5 14 TRBV20-1 few CSAPTGAGGETQYF TGCAGTGCCCCGACAGGGGCCGGAGGGGAGACCCAGTACTTC
. TRBJ2-2 15 TRBV10-2 medium-sized CASQRVGGNTGELFF TGCGCCAGCCAGCGAGTGGGAGGAAACACCGGGGAGCTGTTTTTT
TRBD1 TRBJ2-2 16 TRBV9 . CASSAGQGARTGELFF TGTGCCAGCAGCGCTGGACAGGGGGCGCGCACCGGGGAGCTGTTTTTT
. TRBJ2-7 14 TRBV7-8 few CASSLGRSSYEQYF TGTGCCAGCAGCTTAGGACGGAGCTCCTACGAGCAGTACTTC
. TRBJ2-3 16 TRBV28 . CASSLFSGSLTDTQYF TGTGCCAGCAGTTTATTTTCAGGGTCGCTCACAGATACGCAGTATTTT
. TRBJ1-2 14 TRBV6-2/TRBV6-3 few CASSSTGINYGYTF TGTGCCAGCAGTTCCACCGGAATAAACTATGGCTACACCTTC
. TRBJ2-3 15 TRBV11-2 . CASSPRGGTGDTQYF TGTGCCAGCAGCCCCAGGGGGGGCACCGGGGATACGCAGTATTTT
TRBD2 TRBJ2-1 19 TRBV24-1 once CATSDAGLATSLLHNEQFF TGTGCCACCAGTGACGCGGGACTAGCGACCTCCCTGCTTCACAATGAGCAGTTCTTC
TRBD2 TRBJ2-3 15 TRBV20-1 medium-sized CSALTASGRADTQYF TGCAGTGCTTTGACGGCTAGCGGGAGGGCAGATACGCAGTATTTT
. TRBJ1-1 12 TRBV7-2 few CASSLTFTEAFF TGTGCCAGCAGCTTAACATTCACTGAAGCTTTCTTT
. TRBJ2-5 16 TRBV28 few CASSIARVSLQETQYF TGTGCCAGCAGTATTGCAAGGGTCTCCCTCCAAGAGACCCAGTACTTC